The rows below give T cell receptor beta chains drawn from one sample of a study of control samples from healthy donors and cancer patients. The data were produced by immunoSEQ multiplex PCR, yet TCRdb's version contains in-frame clones alone and is incomplete. The sample gives about 100,000 clones, 92% of which show up once; about 2.5% is in the top ten. Sequenced: blood. These receptors originate from a woman aged 18-29 years in good health. Each CDR3 is given with its conserved first and last residue. The D gene is left open where the match is weak.

NA	TRBV7-9	TRBJ1-4	TGTGCCAGCAGCGTGGGGTTGGGTTCTAATGAAAAACTGTTTTTT	CASSVGLGSNEKLFF
TRBD2	TRBV25-1	TRBJ2-1	TGTGCCAGCAGAGCTAGCGGGGGGTGGAATGAGCAGTTCTTC	CASRASGGWNEQFF
NA	TRBV5-6	TRBJ2-1	TGTGCCAGCAGCTGGGCGGTTCGCTCCTACAATGAGCAGTTCTTC	CASSWAVRSYNEQFF
NA	TRBV7-9	TRBJ1-2	TGTGCCAGCAGCTCCCCCCAGGGACGCTCATATGGCTACACCTTC	CASSSPQGRSYGYTF
TRBD1	TRBV18	TRBJ2-4	TGTGCCAGCTCACCCGCGGGACAGGACAAAAACATTCAGTACTTC	CASSPAGQDKNIQYF
NA	TRBV4-1	TRBJ1-2	TGCGCCAGCAGCCAAGATGAGTCAGAGCTCCATCTCTATGGCTACACCTTC	CASSQDESELHLYGYTF
NA	TRBV3-1/TRBV3-2	TRBJ1-4	TGTGCCAGCAGCCACGCTTTTCCGGACATCAGATCTGAAAAACTGTTTTTT	CASSHAFPDIRSEKLFF
NA	TRBV30	TRBJ1-2	TGTGCCTGGAGTGTAACCAGGAAATATGGCTACACCTTC	CAWSVTRKYGYTF
NA	TRBV5-1	TRBJ2-1	TGCGCCAGCAGCTTGGGGCAGAGCTCCTACAATGAGCAGTTCTTC	CASSLGQSSYNEQFF
NA	TRBV28	TRBJ1-6	TGTGCCAGCAGTTTAGTGGGGCTAATCGTCGGTTCACCCCTCCACTTT	CASSLVGLIVGSPLHF
NA	TRBV19	TRBJ1-1	TGTGCCAGTAGTATAGATCGGAAGGGACCCACTGAAGCTTTCTTT	CASSIDRKGPTEAFF
TRBD2	TRBV9	TRBJ2-3	TGTGCCAGCAGCGGGACTAGCCGAGCAGATACGCAGTATTTT	CASSGTSRADTQYF
NA	TRBV24-1	TRBJ2-3	TGTGCCACCAGTGACCCTATACCCGGGACGGCTACAGATACGCAGTATTTT	CATSDPIPGTATDTQYF
TRBD2	TRBV7-2	TRBJ2-1	TGTGCCAGCAGCTTAACTAGCGGGGGCTACAATGAGCAGTTCTTC	CASSLTSGGYNEQFF
TRBD2	TRBV4-2	TRBJ2-2	TGTGCCAGCAGCCCCCTCCGGGAGGGCGGGAACACCGGGGAGCTGTTTTTT	CASSPLREGGNTGELFF
NA	TRBV25-1	TRBJ1-1	TGTGCCAGCAGCTCGACGGGCCGGACTGAAGCTTTCTTT	CASSSTGRTEAFF
NA	TRBV18	TRBJ2-7	TGTGCCAGCTCACGATCGGACAGTTCCTACGAGCAGTACTTC	CASSRSDSSYEQYF
NA	TRBV6-5	TRBJ2-3	TGTGCCGGGTCGGAAGGGATAACGCAGTATTTT	CAGSEGITQYF
NA	TRBV5-1	TRBJ2-2	TGCGCCAGCAGCTCATGGGACGGAACCACCGGGGAGCTGTTTTTT	CASSSWDGTTGELFF
NA	TRBV6-5	TRBJ2-7	TGTGCCAGCAGTTACTCAGCCACTCACTACGAGCAGTACTTC	CASSYSATHYEQYF
NA	TRBV2	TRBJ2-3	TGTGCCAGCTCCCCGGGGGGCACAGATACGCAGTATTTT	CASSPGGTDTQYF
NA	TRBV27	TRBJ1-1	TGTGCCAGCAGTTTAGTGGCTAGGAGAACTGAAGCTTTCTTT	CASSLVARRTEAFF